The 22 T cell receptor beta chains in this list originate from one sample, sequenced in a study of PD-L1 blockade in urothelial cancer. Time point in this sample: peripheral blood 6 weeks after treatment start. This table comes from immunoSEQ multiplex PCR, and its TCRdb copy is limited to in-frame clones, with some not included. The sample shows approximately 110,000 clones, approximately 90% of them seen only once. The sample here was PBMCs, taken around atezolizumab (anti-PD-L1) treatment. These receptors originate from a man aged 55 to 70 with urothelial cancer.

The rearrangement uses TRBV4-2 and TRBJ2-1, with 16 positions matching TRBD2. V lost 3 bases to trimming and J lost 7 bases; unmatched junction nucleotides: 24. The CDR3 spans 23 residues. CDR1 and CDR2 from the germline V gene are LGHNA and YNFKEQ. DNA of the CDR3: TGTGCCAGCAGCCAGGAAGTAGTAAGGCGACCGGGACTAGCGGGGGGGCTGGGGAATGAGCAGTTCTTC. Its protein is CASSQEVVRRPGLAGGLGNEQFF.

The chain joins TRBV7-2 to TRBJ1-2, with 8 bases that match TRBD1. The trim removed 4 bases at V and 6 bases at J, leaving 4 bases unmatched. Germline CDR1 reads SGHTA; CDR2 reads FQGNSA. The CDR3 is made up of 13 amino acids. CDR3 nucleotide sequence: TGTGCCAGCAGCTCAGGGGGCAGGGATGGCTACACCTTC. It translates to CASSSGGRDGYTF.

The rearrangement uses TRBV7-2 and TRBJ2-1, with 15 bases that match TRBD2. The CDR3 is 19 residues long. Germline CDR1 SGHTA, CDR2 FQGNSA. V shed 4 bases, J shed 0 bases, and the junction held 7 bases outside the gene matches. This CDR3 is CASSYGTSGRRLSYNEQFF. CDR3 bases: TGTGCCAGCAGCTATGGGACTAGCGGGAGGAGACTCTCCTACAATGAGCAGTTCTTC.

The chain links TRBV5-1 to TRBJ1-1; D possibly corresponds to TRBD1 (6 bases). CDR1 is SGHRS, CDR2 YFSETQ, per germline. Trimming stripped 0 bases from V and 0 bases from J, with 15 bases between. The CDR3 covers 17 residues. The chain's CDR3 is CASSLERGTGMNTEAFF. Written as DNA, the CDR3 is TGCGCCAGCAGCTTGGAAAGAGGAACAGGGATGAACACTGAAGCTTTCTTT.

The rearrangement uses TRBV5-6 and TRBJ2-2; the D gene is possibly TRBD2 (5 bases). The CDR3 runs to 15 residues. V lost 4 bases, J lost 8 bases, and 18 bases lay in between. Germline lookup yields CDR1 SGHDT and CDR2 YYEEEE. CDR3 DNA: TGTGCCAGCAGCGGACGAGGGCATCAATCGGGGGAGCTGTTTTTT. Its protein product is CASSGRGHQSGELFF.

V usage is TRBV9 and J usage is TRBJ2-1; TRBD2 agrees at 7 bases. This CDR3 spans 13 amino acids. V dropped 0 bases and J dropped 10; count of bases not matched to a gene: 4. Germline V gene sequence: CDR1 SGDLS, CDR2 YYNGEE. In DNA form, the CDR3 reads TGTGCCAGCAGCGTAGGGGGGGGGTCGGAGCAGTTCTTC. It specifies CASSVGGGSEQFF.

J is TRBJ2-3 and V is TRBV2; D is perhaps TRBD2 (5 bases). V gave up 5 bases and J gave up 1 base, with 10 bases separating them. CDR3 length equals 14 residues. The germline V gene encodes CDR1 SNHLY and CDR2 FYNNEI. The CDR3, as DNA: TGTGCCAGCAGTTTACCCGGGGGCACAGATACGCAGTATTTT. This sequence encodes CASSLPGGTDTQYF.

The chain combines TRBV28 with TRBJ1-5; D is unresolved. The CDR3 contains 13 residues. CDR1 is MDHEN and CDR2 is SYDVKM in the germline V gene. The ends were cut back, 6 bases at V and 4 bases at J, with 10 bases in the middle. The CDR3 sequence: CASRPQMNQPQHF. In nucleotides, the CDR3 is TGTGCCAGCAGACCCCAGATGAATCAGCCCCAGCATTTT.

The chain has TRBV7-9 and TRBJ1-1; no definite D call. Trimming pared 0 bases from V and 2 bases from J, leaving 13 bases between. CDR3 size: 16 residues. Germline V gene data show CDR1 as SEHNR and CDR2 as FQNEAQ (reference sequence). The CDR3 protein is CASSLAKIDRNTEAFF. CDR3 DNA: TGTGCCAGCAGCTTAGCAAAGATAGATAGAAACACTGAAGCTTTCTTT.

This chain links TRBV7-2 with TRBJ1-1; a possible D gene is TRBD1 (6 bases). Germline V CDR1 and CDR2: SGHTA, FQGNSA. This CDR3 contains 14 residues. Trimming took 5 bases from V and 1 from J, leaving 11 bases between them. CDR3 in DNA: TGTGCCAGCAGCCCGCGGACAGCGAACACTGAAGCTTTCTTT. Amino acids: CASSPRTANTEAFF.

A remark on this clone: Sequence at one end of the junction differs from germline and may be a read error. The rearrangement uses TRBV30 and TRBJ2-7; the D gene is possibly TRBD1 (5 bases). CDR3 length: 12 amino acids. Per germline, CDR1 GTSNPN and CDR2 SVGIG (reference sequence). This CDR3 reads CAWKGISHEQYF. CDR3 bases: TGTGCCTGGAAGGGGATCTCCCACGAGCAGTACTTC.

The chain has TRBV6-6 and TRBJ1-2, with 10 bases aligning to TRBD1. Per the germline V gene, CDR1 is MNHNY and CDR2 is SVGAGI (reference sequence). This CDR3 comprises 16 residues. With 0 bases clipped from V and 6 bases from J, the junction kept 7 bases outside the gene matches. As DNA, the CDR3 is TGTGCCAGCAGTTACTCGGCCGGGACAGGGGACCATGGCTACACCTTC. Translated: CASSYSAGTGDHGYTF.

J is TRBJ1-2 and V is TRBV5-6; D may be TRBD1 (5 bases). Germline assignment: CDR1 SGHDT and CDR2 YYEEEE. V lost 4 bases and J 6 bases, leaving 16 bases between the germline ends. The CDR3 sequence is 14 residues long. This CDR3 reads CASSAVLWGHGYTF. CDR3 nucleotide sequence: TGTGCCAGCAGCGCCGTCCTGTGGGGCCATGGCTACACCTTC. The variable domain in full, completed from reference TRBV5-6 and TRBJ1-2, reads DAGVTQSPTHLIKTRGQQVTLRCSPKSGHDTVSWYQQALGQGPQFIFQYYEEEERQRGNFPDRFSGHQFPNYSSELNVNALLLGDSALYLCASSAVLWGHGYTFGSGTRLTVV.

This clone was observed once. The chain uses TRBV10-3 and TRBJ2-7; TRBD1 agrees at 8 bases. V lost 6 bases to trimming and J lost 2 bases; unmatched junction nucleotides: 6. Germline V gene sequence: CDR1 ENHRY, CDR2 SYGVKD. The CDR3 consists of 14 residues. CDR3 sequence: CAISPRDRTYEQYF. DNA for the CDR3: TGTGCCATCAGCCCCCGGGACAGGACCTACGAGCAGTACTTC.

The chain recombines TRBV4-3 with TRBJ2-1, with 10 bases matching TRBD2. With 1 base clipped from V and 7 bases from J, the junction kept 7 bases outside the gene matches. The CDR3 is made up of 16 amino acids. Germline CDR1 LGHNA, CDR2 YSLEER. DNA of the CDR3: TGCGCCAGCAGCCAAGGCCCAGCGGGAGGGGGAAATGAGCAGTTCTTC. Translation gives CASSQGPAGGGNEQFF.

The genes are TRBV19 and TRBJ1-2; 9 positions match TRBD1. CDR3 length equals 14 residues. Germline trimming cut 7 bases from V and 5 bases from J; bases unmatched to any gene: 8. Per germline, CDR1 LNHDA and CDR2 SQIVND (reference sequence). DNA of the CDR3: TGTGCCAGTAACCTGGACAGGGGCCCGTATGGCTACACCTTC. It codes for CASNLDRGPYGYTF.

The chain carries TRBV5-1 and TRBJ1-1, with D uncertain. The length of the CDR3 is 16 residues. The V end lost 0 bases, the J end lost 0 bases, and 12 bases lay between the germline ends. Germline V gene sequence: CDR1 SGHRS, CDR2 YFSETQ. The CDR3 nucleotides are TGCGCCAGCAGCTTGGTCCGCGGGAACCTGAACACTGAAGCTTTCTTT. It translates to CASSLVRGNLNTEAFF.

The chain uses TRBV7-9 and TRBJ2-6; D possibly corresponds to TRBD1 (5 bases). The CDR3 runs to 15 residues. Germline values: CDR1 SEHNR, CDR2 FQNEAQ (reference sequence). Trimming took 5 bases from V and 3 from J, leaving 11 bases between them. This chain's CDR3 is CASSLRRVGANVLTF. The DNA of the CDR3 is TGTGCCAGCAGCCTCCGCAGGGTTGGGGCCAACGTCCTGACTTTC. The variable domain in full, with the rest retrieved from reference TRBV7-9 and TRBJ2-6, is DTGVSQNPRHKITKRGQNVTFRCDPISEHNRLYWYRQTLGQGPEFLTYFQNEAQLEKSRLLSDRFSAERPKGSFSTLEIQRTEQGDSAMYLCASSLRRVGANVLTFGAGSRLTVL.

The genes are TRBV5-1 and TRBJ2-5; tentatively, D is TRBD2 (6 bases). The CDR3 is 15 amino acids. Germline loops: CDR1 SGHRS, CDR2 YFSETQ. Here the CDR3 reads CASGGFGSGEETQYF. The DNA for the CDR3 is TGCGCTTCCGGCGGTTTCGGGAGTGGGGAGGAGACCCAGTACTTC.

CDR3 loop: CASSEGSSYNEQFF. The DNA for the CDR3 is TGTGCCAGCAGTGAGGGCAGCTCCTACAATGAGCAGTTCTTC. The chain couples TRBV2 to TRBJ2-1; D is uncertain. From germline, CDR1 is SNHLY and CDR2 FYNNEI. There are 14 residues in the CDR3. V was shortened by 3 bases and J by 0 bases, with 6 bases between the two germline ends.

This CDR3 reads CASSVDRQETQYF. In DNA, the CDR3 is TGTGCCAGCAGTGTGGACAGACAAGAGACCCAGTACTTC. The chain is built from TRBV2 and TRBJ2-5; perhaps TRBD1 as D (6 bases). Germline V lookup: CDR1 SNHLY, CDR2 FYNNEI. V lost 4 bases and J 2 bases, leaving 8 bases between the germline ends. The CDR3 spans 13 residues.

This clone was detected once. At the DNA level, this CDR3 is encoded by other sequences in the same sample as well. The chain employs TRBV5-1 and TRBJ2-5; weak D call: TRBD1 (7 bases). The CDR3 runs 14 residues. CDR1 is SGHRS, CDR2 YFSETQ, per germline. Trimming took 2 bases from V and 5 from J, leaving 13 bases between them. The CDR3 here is CASSLGGGEETQYF. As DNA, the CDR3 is TGCGCCAGCAGCTTAGGAGGGGGCGAGGAGACCCAGTACTTC.